The next 20 T cell receptor beta chains were all read from a single sample in a study of T-cell reconstitution after alpha-beta-depleted transplantation in children (dated by TCRdb to about 2016). The treatment or condition label corresponds to: allogeneic hematopoietic cell transplantation with graft depleted of TCRalphabeta T cells and CD19 B cells. Preparation of the library involved PCR. The sequencing machine was an Illumina HiSeq 2500. TCR library preparation used molecular barcoding, with unique molecular identifiers applied to normalize quantification of the TCRbeta repertoire. TCRdb's own reprocessing of the public reads used fastp at Q25 and MiXCR and kept productive beta chains. Every distinct CDR3 protein forms one entry, paired with its most common genes and DNA. This sample gives around 250,000 distinct CDR3 sequences in total; roughly 25% of them show up just once. The ten largest clones add up to 2.6% of the sample.

Sequenced material: PBMCs, taken before TCRalphabeta/CD19-depleted stem cell transplant. All receptors come from a girl aged 2 to 9 with Fanconi anemia, due to receive a stem cell transplant.

In its sample, this clonotype was seen many times. CDR3 sequence reads: CASSRTGAADTQYF. Here the CDR3 DNA reads TGTGCCAGCAGCCGAACAGGGGCGGCAGATACGCAGTATTTT. The genes are TRBV5-5 and TRBJ2-3; the match to TRBD1 covers 7 bases. Trimming removed 4 bases from V and 4 bases from J; junction bases left unmatched: 6. The CDR3 covers 14 residues. Germline CDR1 is SGHKS and CDR2 is YYEKEE (reference sequence).

In its sample, this clonotype was seen a few times. The chain combines TRBV3-1 with TRBJ2-5; unclear D gene. The CDR3 is 11 residues long. Trimming pared 4 bases from V and 5 bases from J, leaving 5 bases between. Germline CDR1 reads LGHDT; CDR2 reads YNNKEL (reference sequence). The CDR3 sequence is CASSRWETQYF. The CDR3 DNA reads TGTGCCAGCAGCCGGTGGGAGACCCAGTACTTC.

This clonotype was recorded at least ten times. The rearrangement links TRBV12-3 or TRBV12-4 to TRBJ2-2; weak D call: TRBD2 (6 bases). V lost 5 bases and J 4 bases, leaving 11 bases between the germline ends. This CDR3 comprises 14 residues. In DNA form, the CDR3 reads TGTGCCAGCAGTCCGGGACTTGGCACCGGGGAGCTGTTTTTT. Amino acid sequence: CASSPGLGTGELFF.

The gene calls are TRBV12-3 or TRBV12-4 and TRBJ1-2; D is possibly TRBD1 (6 bases). V was clipped by 2 bases and J by 1 base, with 8 bases between them. The CDR3 consists of 14 residues. CDR3 bases: TGTGCCAGCAGTTTACTACAGGGTAACTATGGCTACACCTTC. Its protein product is CASSLLQGNYGYTF.

Ten or more counts support this clonotype. The J gene is TRBJ2-7, the V gene TRBV20-1; 8 nucleotides match TRBD1. CDR1 and CDR2 from the germline V gene are DFQATT and SNEGSKA (reference sequence). The CDR3 covers 14 residues. V was pared by 5 bases and J by 3 bases, with 9 bases of the junction left unmatched. As DNA, the CDR3 is TGCAGTGCTTCAATGGACAGGGTGCACTACGAGCAGTACTTC. Amino acid sequence: CSASMDRVHYEQYF.

This clonotype was seen ten or more times. The chain carries TRBV10-1 and TRBJ2-3; D is uncertain. Germline V gene lookup returns CDR1 WNHNN and CDR2 SYGVQD (reference sequence). V lost 5 bases and J lost 5, with 11 bases in between. This CDR3 comprises 13 residues. CDR3 sequence (DNA): TGCGCCAGCAGTTATAGCCAAGGAGATACGCAGTATTTT. It is translated as CASSYSQGDTQYF.

This clonotype was picked up many times. The CDR3 spells CASSKPGQDEKLFF. The CDR3 region has the DNA TGTGCCAGCAGCAAGCCGGGACAAGATGAAAAACTGTTTTTT. This chain links TRBV21-1 with TRBJ1-4; the D call TRBD1 from the table was never checked on the DNA. TRBV21-1 is a pseudogene locus. The CDR3 consists of 14 residues.

This clonotype has only a few counts. This chain connects TRBV29-1 to TRBJ1-4; TRBD1 is a possible D gene (5 bases). The germline V gene encodes CDR1 SQVTM and CDR2 ANQGSEA. V gave up 7 bases and J gave up 8 bases, with 14 bases separating them. This CDR3 is 12 amino acids long. CDR3: CSAGFRGEKLFF. CDR3 nucleotides: TGCAGCGCAGGGTTTCGCGGCGAAAAACTGTTTTTT. The variable domain in full, completed from reference TRBV29-1 and TRBJ1-4, reads SAVISQKPSRDICQRGTSLTIQCQVDSQVTMMFWYRQQPGQSLTLIATANQGSEATYESGFVIDKFPISRPNLTFSTLTVSNMSPEDSSIYLCSAGFRGEKLFFGSGTQLSVL.

The rearrangement uses TRBV5-1 and TRBJ2-7, with 8 positions matching TRBD2. Germline CDR1 reads SGHRS; CDR2 reads YFSETQ. V was pared by 4 bases and J by 3 bases, with 12 bases of the junction left unmatched. This CDR3 spans 16 amino acids. The CDR3 region has the DNA TGCGCCAGCAGCGTTGGCGCCAGCGGGAGCTACTACGAGCAGTACTTC. This gives the protein CASSVGASGSYYEQYF.

This chain uses TRBV6-6 with TRBJ2-7; the D gene is possibly TRBD2 (5 bases). The ends were cut back, 7 bases at V and 5 bases at J, with 15 bases in the middle. Germline V gives CDR1 MNHNY, CDR2 SVGAGI (reference sequence). The CDR3 sequence is 13 residues long. The CDR3 loop reads CASNGSPRDEQYF. CDR3 bases: TGTGCCAGCAACGGTTCTCCGAGGGACGAGCAGTACTTC.

This clonotype was seen many times. This chain links TRBV10-3 with TRBJ2-3; D is ambiguous. Trimming took 4 bases from V and 6 from J, leaving 14 bases between them. The CDR3 is made up of 14 amino acids. Germline V lookup: CDR1 ENHRY, CDR2 SYGVKD. The CDR3 protein is CAISAHDRPDTQYF. In DNA form, the CDR3 reads TGTGCCATCAGTGCCCATGATCGACCTGATACGCAGTATTTT.

The count of this clonotype is one. The chain joins TRBV10-3 to TRBJ2-4, with 8 bases aligning to TRBD1. Trimming took 6 bases from V and 8 from J; bases not matched to a gene: 6. CDR1 ENHRY and CDR2 SYGVKD come from the germline V gene. The CDR3 extends over 13 amino acids. Here the CDR3 reads CAIRTDREDIQYF. CDR3 nucleotides: TGTGCCATCAGGACGGACAGGGAAGACATTCAGTACTTC.

The chain couples TRBV5-6 to TRBJ2-7; 8 bases line up with TRBD1. CDR1 and CDR2 (germline): SGHDT, YYEEEE. Trimming took 4 bases from V and 4 from J; bases not matched to a gene: 10. The CDR3 is 15 amino acids. The CDR3 DNA reads TGTGCCAGCAGCCCCGACAGGGGCTGGGGATACGAGCAGTACTTC. Its protein is CASSPDRGWGYEQYF.

This clonotype was found a few times. The chain couples TRBV21-1 to TRBJ2-7. TRBV21-1 is given as a pseudogene. This CDR3 spans 11 amino acids. The CDR3 DNA reads as TGTGCCAGCGCGATAGACCCCGACGAGTACTTC. Translated, it gives CASAIDPDEYF.

This clonotype was counted many times. The chain links TRBV28 to TRBJ2-5; weak D call: TRBD2 (6 bases). Per the germline V gene, CDR1 is MDHEN and CDR2 is SYDVKM. This CDR3 has 15 residues. Trimming cost V 3 bases and J 3 bases, with 14 bases left between them. This CDR3 reads CASSFWRVGKETQYF. The CDR3 DNA reads as TGTGCCAGCAGTTTTTGGAGGGTGGGAAAAGAGACCCAGTACTTC.

This clonotype appeared a few times. The chain employs TRBV5-1 and TRBJ2-1; D may be TRBD2 (6 bases). CDR3 length: 15 residues. The V end lost 4 bases, the J end lost 4 bases, and 15 bases lay between the germline ends. Per germline, CDR1 SGHRS and CDR2 YFSETQ. CDR3 loop: CASSEERVTYNEQFF. CDR3 nucleotide sequence: TGCGCCAGCAGCGAAGAGCGGGTCACTTACAATGAGCAGTTCTTC.

This clonotype was detected many times. This chain connects TRBV5-1 to TRBJ2-7, with D hard to call. Germline V gene data show CDR1 as SGHRS and CDR2 as YFSETQ. The V end lost 1 base, the J end lost 0 bases, and 5 bases lay between the germline ends. This CDR3 has 13 amino acids. Here the CDR3 reads CASSLLSSYEQYF. Written as DNA, the CDR3 is TGCGCCAGCAGCTTGTTGAGCTCCTACGAGCAGTACTTC.

V is TRBV20-1 and J is TRBJ2-1, with 8 bases matching TRBD2. V was pared by 0 bases and J by 4 bases, with 8 bases of the junction left unmatched. The CDR3 extends over 16 amino acids. Germline assignment: CDR1 DFQATT and CDR2 SNEGSKA (reference sequence). The CDR3 is CSARDPGLAAYNEQFF. The DNA of the CDR3 is TGCAGTGCTAGAGACCCCGGACTAGCAGCTTACAATGAGCAGTTCTTC.

The chain has TRBV7-8 and TRBJ2-3; the match to TRBD1 covers 7 bases. The CDR3 extends over 14 amino acids. Losses at the gene ends were 1 base for V and 4 bases for J; bases not matched to a gene: 2. Germline V gives CDR1 SGHVS, CDR2 FQNEAQ. The CDR3 is CASSLEGGPDTQYF. CDR3 nucleotides: TGTGCCAGCAGCTTAGAAGGGGGCCCAGATACGCAGTATTTT.

The J gene is TRBJ2-2, the V gene TRBV7-9; D is perhaps TRBD2 (5 bases). CDR3 length equals 16 residues. V was pared by 3 bases and J by 1 base, with 12 bases between. Germline V gene lookup returns CDR1 SEHNR and CDR2 FQNEAQ (reference sequence). The CDR3 spells CASSLRASRNTGELFF. In DNA form, the CDR3 reads TGTGCCAGCAGCTTGAGGGCGAGCAGGAACACCGGGGAGCTGTTTTTT.